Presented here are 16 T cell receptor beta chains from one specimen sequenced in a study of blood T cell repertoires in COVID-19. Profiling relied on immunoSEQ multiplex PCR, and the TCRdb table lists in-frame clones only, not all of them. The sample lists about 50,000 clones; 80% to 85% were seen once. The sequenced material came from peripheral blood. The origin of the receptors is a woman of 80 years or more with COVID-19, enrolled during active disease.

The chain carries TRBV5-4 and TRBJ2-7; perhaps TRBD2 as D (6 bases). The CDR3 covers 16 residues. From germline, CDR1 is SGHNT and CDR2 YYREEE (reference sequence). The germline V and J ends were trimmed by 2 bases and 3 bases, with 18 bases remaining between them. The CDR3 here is CASSLRRFGGGYEQYF. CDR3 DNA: TGTGCCAGCAGCTTAAGGCGCTTCGGGGGAGGCTACGAGCAGTACTTC.

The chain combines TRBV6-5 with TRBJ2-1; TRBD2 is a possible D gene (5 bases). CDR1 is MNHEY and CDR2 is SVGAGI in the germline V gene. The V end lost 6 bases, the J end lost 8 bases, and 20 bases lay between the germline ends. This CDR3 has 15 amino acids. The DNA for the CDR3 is TGTGCCAGCAGCCCAAGAAGCGGTAACAGCCATGAGCAGTTCTTC. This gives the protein CASSPRSGNSHEQFF.

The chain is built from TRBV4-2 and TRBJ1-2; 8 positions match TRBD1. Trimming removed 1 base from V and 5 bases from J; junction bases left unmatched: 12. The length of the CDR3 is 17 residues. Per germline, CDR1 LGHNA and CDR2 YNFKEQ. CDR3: CASSQAPMSGGRYGYTF. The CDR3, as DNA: TGTGCCAGCAGCCAAGCTCCAATGTCAGGGGGCCGGTATGGCTACACCTTC.

Written as DNA, the CDR3 is TGTGCCAGCAGCCCGTTTTTCAGGGGCTCAACTAATGAAAAACTGTTTTTT. Translation: CASSPFFRGSTNEKLFF. J is TRBJ1-4 and V is TRBV7-8, with D maybe TRBD1 (6 bases). Germline-derived CDR1 and CDR2 are SGHVS and FQNEAQ. The CDR3 is made up of 17 amino acids. V lost 5 bases and J 0 bases, leaving 16 bases between the germline ends.

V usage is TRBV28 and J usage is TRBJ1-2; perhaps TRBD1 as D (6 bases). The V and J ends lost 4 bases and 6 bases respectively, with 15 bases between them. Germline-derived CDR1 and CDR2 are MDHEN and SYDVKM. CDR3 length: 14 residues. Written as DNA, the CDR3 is TGTGCCAGCAGTTACGGACAGTTCTTCGATGGCTACACCTTC. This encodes CASSYGQFFDGYTF.

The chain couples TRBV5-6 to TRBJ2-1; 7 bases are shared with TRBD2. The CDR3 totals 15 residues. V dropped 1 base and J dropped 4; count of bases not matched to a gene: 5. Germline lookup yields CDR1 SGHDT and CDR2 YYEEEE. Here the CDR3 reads CASSLKGLEYNEQFF. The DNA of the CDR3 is TGTGCCAGCAGCTTGAAAGGACTAGAATACAATGAGCAGTTCTTC.

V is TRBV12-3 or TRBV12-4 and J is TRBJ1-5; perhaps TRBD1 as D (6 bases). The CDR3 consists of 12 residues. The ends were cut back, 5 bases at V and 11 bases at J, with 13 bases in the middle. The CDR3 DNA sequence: TGTGCCAGCAGTCAAGGACAGACGGCCCAGCATTTT. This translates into CASSQGQTAQHF.

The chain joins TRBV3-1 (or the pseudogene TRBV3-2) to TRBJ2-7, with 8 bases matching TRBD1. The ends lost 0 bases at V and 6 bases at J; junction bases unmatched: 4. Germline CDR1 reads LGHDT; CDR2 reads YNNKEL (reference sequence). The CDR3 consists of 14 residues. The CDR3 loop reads CASSQDFTGGEQYF. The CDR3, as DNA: TGTGCCAGCAGCCAAGATTTTACAGGGGGCGAGCAGTACTTC.

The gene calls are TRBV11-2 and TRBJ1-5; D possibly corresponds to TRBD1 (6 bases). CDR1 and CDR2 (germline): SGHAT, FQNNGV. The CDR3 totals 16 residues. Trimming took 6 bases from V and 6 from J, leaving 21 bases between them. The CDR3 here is CASRQGRIPFGQPQHF. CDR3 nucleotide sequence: TGTGCCAGCAGACAGGGTCGAATTCCTTTCGGTCAGCCCCAGCATTTT.

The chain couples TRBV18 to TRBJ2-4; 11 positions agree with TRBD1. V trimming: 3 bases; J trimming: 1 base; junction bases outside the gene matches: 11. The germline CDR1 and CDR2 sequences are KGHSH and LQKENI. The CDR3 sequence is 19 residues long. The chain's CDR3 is CASSPGQGGLLSAKNIQYF. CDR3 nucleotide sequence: TGTGCCAGCTCACCGGGACAGGGGGGATTGTTGTCGGCCAAAAACATTCAGTACTTC.

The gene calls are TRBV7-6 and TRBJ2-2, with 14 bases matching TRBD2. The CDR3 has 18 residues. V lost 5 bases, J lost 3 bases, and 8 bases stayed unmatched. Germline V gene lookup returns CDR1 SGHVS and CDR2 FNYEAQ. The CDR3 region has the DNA TGTGCCAGCAGCCCAGCGACTAGCGGGAGGGCCGACACCGGGGAGCTGTTTTTT. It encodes CASSPATSGRADTGELFF.

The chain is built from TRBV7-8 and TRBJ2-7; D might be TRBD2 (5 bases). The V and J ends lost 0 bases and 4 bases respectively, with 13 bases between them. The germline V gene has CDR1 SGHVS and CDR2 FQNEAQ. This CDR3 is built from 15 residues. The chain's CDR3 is CASSLATTSSYEQYF. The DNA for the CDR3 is TGTGCCAGCAGCTTAGCGACTACGAGTAGTTACGAGCAGTACTTC.

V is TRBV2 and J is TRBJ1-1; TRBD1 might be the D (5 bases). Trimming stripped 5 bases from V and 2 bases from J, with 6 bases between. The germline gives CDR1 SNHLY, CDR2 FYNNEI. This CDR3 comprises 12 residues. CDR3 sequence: CASSQGNTEAFF. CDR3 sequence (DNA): TGTGCCAGCAGTCAGGGTAACACTGAAGCTTTCTTT.

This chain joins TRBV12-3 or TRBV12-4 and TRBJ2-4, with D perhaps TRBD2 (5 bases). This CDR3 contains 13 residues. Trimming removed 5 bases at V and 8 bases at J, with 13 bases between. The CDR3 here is CASSGSGGYIQYF. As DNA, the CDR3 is TGTGCCAGCAGTGGCAGCGGCGGATACATTCAGTACTTC.

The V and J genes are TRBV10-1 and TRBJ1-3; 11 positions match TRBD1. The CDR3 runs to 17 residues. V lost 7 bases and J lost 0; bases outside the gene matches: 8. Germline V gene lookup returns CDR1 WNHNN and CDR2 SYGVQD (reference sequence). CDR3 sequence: CASTTRTGGVSGNTIYF. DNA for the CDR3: TGCGCCAGCACAACAAGGACAGGGGGCGTCTCTGGAAACACCATATATTTT.

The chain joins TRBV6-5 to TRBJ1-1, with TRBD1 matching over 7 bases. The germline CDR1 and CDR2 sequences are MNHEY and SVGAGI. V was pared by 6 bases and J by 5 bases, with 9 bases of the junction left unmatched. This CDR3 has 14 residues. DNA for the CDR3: TGTGCCAGCAGCCAAAACAGGGGTGGGACTGAAGCTTTCTTT. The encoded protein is CASSQNRGGTEAFF.